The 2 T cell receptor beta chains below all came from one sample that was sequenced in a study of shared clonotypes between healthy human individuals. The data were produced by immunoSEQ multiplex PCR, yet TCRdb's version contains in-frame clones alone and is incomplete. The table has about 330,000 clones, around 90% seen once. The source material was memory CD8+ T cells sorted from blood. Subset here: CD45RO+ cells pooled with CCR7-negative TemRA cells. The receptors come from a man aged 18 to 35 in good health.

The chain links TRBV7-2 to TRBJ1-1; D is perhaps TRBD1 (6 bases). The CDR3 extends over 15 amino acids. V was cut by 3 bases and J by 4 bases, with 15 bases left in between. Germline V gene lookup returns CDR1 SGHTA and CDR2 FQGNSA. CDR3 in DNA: TGTGCCAGCAGCTTCACAGGGATTGGCACCACTGAAGCTTTCTTT. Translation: CASSFTGIGTTEAFF.

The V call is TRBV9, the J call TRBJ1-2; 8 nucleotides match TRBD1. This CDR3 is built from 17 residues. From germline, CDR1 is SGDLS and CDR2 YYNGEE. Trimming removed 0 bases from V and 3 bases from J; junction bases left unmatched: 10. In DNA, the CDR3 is TGTGCCAGCAGCGTAGGCAACAGGGGGATCTGGGACTATGGCTACACCTTC. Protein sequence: CASSVGNRGIWDYGYTF.